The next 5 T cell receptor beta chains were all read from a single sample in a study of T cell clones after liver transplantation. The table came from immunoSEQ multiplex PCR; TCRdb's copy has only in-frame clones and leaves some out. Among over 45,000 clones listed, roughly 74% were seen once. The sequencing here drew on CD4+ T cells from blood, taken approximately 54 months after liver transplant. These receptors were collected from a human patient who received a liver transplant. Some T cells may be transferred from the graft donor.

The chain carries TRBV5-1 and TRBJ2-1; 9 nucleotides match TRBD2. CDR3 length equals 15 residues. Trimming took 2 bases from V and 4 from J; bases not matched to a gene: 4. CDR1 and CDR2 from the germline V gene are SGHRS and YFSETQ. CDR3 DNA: TGCGCCAGCAGCTTAAATAGCGGGGGTTACAATGAGCAGTTCTTC. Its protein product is CASSLNSGGYNEQFF.

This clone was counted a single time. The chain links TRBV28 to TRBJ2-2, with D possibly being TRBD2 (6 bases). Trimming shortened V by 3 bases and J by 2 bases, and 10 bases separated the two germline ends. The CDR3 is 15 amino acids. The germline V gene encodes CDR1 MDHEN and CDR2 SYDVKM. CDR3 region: CASSLGGGNTGELFF. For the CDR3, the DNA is TGTGCCAGCAGTTTGGGGGGAGGAAACACCGGGGAGCTGTTTTTT. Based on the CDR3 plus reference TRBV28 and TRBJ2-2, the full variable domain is DVKVTQSSRYLVKRTGEKVFLECVQDMDHENMFWYRQDPGLGLRLIYFSYDVKMKEKGDIPEGYSVSREKKERFSLILESASTNQTSMYLCASSLGGGNTGELFFGEGSRLTVL.

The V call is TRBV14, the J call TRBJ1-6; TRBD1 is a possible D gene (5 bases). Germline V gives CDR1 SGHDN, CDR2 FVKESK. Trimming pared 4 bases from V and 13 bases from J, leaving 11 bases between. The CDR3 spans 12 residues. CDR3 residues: CASSRTGEPLHF. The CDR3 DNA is TGTGCCAGCAGCCGTACGGGGGAGCCCCTCCACTTT.

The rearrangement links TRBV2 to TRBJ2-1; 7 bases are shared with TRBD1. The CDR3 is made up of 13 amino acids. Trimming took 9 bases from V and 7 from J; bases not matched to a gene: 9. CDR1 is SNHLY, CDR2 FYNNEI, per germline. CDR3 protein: CASDRVIGNEQFF. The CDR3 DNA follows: TGTGCCAGTGACAGGGTTATTGGGAATGAGCAGTTCTTC.

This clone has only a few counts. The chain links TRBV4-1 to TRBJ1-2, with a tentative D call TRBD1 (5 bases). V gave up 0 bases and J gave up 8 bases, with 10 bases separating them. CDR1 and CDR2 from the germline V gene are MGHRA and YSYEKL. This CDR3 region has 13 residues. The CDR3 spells CASSQDQNRGYTF. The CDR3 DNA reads TGCGCCAGCAGCCAAGATCAAAACAGGGGCTACACCTTC.